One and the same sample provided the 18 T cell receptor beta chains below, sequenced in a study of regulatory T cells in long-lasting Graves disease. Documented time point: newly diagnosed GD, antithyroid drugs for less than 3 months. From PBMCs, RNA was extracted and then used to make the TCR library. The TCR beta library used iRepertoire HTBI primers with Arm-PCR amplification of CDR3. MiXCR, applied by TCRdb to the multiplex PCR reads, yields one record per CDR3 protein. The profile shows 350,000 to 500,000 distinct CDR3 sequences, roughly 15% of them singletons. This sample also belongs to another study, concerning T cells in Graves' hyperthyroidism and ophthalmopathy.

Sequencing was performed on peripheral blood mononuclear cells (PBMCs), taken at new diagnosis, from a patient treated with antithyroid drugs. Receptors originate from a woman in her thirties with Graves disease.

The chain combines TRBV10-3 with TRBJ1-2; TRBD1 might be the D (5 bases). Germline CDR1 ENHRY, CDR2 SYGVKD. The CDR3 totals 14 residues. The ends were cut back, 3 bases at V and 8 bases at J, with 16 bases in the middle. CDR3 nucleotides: TGTGCCATCAGTGACCAAGAGGGGATTCGGGGCTACACCTTC. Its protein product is CAISDQEGIRGYTF.

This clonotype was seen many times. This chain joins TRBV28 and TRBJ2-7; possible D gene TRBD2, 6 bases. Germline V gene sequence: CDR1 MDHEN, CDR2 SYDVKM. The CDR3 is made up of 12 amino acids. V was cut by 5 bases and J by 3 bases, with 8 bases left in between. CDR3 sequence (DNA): TGTGCCAGCAGTACGGGACTCTACGAGCAGTACTTC. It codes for CASSTGLYEQYF. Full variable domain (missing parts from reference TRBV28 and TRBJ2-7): DVKVTQSSRYLVKRTGEKVFLECVQDMDHENMFWYRQDPGLGLRLIYFSYDVKMKEKGDIPEGYSVSREKKERFSLILESASTNQTSMYLCASSTGLYEQYFGPGTRLTVT.

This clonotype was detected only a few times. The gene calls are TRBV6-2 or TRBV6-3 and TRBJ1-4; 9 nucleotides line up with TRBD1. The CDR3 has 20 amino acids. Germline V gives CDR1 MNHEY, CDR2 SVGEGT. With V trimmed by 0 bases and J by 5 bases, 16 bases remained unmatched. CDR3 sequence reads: CASSYSEPGQGSMNNEKLFF. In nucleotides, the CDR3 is TGTGCCAGCAGTTACTCTGAACCGGGACAGGGTAGTATGAACAATGAAAAACTGTTTTTT.

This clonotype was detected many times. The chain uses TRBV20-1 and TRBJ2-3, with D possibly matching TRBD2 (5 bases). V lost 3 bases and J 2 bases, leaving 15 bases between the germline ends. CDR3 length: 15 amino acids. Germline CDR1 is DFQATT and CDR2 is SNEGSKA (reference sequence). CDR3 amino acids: CSASDTGMVTDTQYF. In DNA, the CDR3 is TGCAGTGCTAGTGATACCGGGATGGTCACAGATACGCAGTATTTT.

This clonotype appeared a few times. CDR3 region: CASSASFLAGGNEQFF. CDR3 DNA sequence: TGTGCCAGCAGCGCTTCTTTCCTAGCGGGAGGTAATGAGCAGTTCTTC. The rearrangement uses TRBV9 and TRBJ2-1; 11 nucleotides line up with TRBD2. Looked up from germline, CDR1 is SGDLS and CDR2 is YYNGEE. CDR3 length equals 16 residues. V shed 3 bases, J shed 7 bases, and the junction held 9 bases outside the gene matches.

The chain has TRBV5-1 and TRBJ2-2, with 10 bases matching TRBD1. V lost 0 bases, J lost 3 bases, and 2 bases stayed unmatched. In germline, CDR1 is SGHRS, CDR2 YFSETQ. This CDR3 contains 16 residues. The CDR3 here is CASSLVTGGYTGELFF. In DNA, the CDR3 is TGCGCCAGCAGCTTGGTGACAGGGGGCTACACCGGGGAGCTGTTTTTT.

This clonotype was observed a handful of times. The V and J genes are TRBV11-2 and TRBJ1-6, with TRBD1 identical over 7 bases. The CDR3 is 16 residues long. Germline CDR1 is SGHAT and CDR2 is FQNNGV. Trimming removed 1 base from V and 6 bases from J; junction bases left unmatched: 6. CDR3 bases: TGTGCCAGCAGCTTAGGGAACAGACAGGGTAATTCACCCCTCCACTTT. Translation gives CASSLGNRQGNSPLHF.

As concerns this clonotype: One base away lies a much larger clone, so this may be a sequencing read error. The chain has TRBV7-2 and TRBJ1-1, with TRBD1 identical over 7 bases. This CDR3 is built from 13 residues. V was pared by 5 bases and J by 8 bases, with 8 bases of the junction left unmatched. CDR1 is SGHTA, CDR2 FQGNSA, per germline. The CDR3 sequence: CASSRRAGGEAFF. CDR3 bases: TGTGCCAGCAGCCGACGGGCAGGGGGGGAAGCTTTCTTT.

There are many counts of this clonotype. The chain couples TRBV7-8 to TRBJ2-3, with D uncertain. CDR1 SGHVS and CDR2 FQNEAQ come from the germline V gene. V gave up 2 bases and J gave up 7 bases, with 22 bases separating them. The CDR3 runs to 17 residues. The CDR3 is CASSLQGGNDLNHTQYF. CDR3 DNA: TGTGCCAGCAGCTTACAAGGTGGCAACGACCTTAACCATACGCAGTATTTT.

The CDR3, as DNA: TGTGCCAGCAGTTATCAGGGTCTCGGTAGCAATCAGCCCCAGCATTTT. Encoded protein: CASSYQGLGSNQPQHF. The V and J genes are TRBV6-2 or TRBV6-3 and TRBJ1-5; TRBD1 is a possible D gene (5 bases). This CDR3 is built from 16 residues. With 3 bases removed from V and 0 bases from J, the gap between germline ends came to 12 bases. Germline V gene sequence: CDR1 MNHEY, CDR2 SVGEGT.

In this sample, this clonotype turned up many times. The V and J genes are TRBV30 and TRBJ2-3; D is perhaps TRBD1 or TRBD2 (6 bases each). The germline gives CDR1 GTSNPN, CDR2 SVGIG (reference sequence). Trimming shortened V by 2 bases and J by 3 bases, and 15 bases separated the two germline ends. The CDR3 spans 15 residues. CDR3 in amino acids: CAWSKTGRRTDTQYF. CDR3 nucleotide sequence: TGTGCCTGGAGTAAAACAGGGAGGAGGACAGATACGCAGTATTTT.

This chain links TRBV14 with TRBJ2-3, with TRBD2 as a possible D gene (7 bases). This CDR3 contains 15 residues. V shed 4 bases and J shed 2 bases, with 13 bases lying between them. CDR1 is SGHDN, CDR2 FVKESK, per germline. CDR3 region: CASSRRGDNTDTQYF. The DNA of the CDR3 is TGTGCCAGCAGCCGCCGGGGGGACAACACAGATACGCAGTATTTT.

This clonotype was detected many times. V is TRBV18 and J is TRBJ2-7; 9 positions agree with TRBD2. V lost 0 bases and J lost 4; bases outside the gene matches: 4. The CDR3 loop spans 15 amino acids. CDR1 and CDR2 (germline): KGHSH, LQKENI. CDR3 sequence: CASSPPLAGPYEQYF. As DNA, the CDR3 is TGTGCCAGCTCACCACCACTAGCGGGCCCGTACGAGCAGTACTTC.

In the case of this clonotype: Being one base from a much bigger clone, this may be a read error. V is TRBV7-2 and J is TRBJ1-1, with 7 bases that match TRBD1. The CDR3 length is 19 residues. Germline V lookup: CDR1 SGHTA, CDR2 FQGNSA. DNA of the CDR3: TGTGCCGGCAGCCCGGTCGCCTTTTTCGGGACAGCCAAGAACACTGAAGCTTTCTTT. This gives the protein CAGSPVAFFGTAKNTEAFF.

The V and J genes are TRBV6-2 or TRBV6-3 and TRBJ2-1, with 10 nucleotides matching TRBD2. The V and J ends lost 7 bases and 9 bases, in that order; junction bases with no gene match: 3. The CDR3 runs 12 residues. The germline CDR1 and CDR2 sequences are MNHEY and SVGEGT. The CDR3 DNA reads TGTGCCAGCACGGGACTAGCGCGTGAGCAGTTCTTC. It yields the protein CASTGLAREQFF.

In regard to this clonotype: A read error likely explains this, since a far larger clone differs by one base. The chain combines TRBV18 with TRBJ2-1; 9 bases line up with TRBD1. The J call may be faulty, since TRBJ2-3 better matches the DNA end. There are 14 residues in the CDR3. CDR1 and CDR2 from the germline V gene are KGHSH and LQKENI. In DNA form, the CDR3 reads TGTGCCAGCTCACGAATACCGGGACAGGGCGTGCAGTATTTT. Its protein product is CASSRIPGQGVQYF.

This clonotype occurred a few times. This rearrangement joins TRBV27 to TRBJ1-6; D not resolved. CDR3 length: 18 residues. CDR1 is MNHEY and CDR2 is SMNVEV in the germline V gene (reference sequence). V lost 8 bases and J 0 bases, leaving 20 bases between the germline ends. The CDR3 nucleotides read TGTGCCAGCTACTCTTGGAAAGGAGGGAGCTCCTATAATTCACCCCTCCACTTT. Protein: CASYSWKGGSSYNSPLHF.

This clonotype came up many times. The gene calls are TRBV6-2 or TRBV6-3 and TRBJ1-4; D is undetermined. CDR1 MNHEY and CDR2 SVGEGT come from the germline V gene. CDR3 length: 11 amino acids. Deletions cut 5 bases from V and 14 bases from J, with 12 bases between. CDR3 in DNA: TGTGCCAGCAGTACCGGTGGCCAGCTGTTTTTT. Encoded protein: CASSTGGQLFF.